This T cell receptor (beta chain) came from a study of OX40 agonist ivuxolimab in advanced cancers. In the study overall: Every patient in dose escalation had hepatocellular carcinoma, melanoma, renal cell or head and neck cancer. Findings and caveats of the study: The study observed clonal expansion of CD4+ and CD8+ blood T cells by week 6 at 0.1 to 3.0 mg/kg. Expanded clones were, on average, more numerous among CD8+ T cells than CD4+. Low normalized T-cell clonal expansion was also seen in some nonresponders.

Turning to this clone: What it recognizes is unknown.

Per germline, CDR1 SGHRS and CDR2 YFSETQ. The V end lost 6 bases, the J end lost 0 bases, and 11 bases lay between the germline ends. The CDR3 has 14 residues. Sequenced by immunoSEQ multiplex PCR; TCRdb stores in-frame clones only, minus some. This sample carries about 110,000 clones, approximately 90% of them seen once, and the ten largest clones take 0.5% to 0.8%. The chain is built from TRBV5-1 and TRBJ2-3; D not certain. This sequence was found in an adult with an advanced solid tumor such as melanoma, head and neck, liver or kidney cancer. This specimen consisted of CD4+ or CD8+ T cells sorted from blood, obtained in a trial of the OX40 agonist ivuxolimab. The CDR3 protein is CASKRVPSTDTQYF. CDR3 bases: TGCGCCAGCAAAAGGGTGCCTAGCACAGATACGCAGTATTTT. Drawing the rest from reference TRBV5-1 and TRBJ2-3, the complete variable domain is KAGVTQTPRYLIKTRGQQVTLSCSPISGHRSVSWYQQTPGQGLQFLFEYFSETQRNKGNFPGRFSGRQFSNSRSEMNVSTLELGDSALYLCASKRVPSTDTQYFGPGTRLTVL.